The present TCR beta chain was sequenced within a study of blood T cells in healthy people across ages. After removal of 3 bases from V and 2 bases from J, the junction contained 7 bases not matched to a gene. This CDR3 is 15 amino acids long. Germline V gene lookup returns CDR1 SGHTA and CDR2 FQGNSA. Primed by a sample-barcoded 5' primer and a J-beta primer mix, a second PCR proceeded for 7 to 11 cycles. A single record per CDR3 protein comes from TCRdb applying MiXCR to the 5' RACE reads. Of fewer than 950,000 distinct CDR3 sequences in the sample, 35% to 40% were seen once. Peripheral blood from each donor was collected in a volume of approximately 9.5 milliliters.

This chain links TRBV7-2 with TRBJ2-7; 7 bases match TRBD1. The TCR originated in a man between 18 and 29 years old in good health. Sequencing was carried out using blood. The CDR3 coding sequence is TGTGCCAGCAGCTTTGGGAACAGGGGTCCCTACGAGCAGTACTTC. Its translation: CASSFGNRGPYEQYF.